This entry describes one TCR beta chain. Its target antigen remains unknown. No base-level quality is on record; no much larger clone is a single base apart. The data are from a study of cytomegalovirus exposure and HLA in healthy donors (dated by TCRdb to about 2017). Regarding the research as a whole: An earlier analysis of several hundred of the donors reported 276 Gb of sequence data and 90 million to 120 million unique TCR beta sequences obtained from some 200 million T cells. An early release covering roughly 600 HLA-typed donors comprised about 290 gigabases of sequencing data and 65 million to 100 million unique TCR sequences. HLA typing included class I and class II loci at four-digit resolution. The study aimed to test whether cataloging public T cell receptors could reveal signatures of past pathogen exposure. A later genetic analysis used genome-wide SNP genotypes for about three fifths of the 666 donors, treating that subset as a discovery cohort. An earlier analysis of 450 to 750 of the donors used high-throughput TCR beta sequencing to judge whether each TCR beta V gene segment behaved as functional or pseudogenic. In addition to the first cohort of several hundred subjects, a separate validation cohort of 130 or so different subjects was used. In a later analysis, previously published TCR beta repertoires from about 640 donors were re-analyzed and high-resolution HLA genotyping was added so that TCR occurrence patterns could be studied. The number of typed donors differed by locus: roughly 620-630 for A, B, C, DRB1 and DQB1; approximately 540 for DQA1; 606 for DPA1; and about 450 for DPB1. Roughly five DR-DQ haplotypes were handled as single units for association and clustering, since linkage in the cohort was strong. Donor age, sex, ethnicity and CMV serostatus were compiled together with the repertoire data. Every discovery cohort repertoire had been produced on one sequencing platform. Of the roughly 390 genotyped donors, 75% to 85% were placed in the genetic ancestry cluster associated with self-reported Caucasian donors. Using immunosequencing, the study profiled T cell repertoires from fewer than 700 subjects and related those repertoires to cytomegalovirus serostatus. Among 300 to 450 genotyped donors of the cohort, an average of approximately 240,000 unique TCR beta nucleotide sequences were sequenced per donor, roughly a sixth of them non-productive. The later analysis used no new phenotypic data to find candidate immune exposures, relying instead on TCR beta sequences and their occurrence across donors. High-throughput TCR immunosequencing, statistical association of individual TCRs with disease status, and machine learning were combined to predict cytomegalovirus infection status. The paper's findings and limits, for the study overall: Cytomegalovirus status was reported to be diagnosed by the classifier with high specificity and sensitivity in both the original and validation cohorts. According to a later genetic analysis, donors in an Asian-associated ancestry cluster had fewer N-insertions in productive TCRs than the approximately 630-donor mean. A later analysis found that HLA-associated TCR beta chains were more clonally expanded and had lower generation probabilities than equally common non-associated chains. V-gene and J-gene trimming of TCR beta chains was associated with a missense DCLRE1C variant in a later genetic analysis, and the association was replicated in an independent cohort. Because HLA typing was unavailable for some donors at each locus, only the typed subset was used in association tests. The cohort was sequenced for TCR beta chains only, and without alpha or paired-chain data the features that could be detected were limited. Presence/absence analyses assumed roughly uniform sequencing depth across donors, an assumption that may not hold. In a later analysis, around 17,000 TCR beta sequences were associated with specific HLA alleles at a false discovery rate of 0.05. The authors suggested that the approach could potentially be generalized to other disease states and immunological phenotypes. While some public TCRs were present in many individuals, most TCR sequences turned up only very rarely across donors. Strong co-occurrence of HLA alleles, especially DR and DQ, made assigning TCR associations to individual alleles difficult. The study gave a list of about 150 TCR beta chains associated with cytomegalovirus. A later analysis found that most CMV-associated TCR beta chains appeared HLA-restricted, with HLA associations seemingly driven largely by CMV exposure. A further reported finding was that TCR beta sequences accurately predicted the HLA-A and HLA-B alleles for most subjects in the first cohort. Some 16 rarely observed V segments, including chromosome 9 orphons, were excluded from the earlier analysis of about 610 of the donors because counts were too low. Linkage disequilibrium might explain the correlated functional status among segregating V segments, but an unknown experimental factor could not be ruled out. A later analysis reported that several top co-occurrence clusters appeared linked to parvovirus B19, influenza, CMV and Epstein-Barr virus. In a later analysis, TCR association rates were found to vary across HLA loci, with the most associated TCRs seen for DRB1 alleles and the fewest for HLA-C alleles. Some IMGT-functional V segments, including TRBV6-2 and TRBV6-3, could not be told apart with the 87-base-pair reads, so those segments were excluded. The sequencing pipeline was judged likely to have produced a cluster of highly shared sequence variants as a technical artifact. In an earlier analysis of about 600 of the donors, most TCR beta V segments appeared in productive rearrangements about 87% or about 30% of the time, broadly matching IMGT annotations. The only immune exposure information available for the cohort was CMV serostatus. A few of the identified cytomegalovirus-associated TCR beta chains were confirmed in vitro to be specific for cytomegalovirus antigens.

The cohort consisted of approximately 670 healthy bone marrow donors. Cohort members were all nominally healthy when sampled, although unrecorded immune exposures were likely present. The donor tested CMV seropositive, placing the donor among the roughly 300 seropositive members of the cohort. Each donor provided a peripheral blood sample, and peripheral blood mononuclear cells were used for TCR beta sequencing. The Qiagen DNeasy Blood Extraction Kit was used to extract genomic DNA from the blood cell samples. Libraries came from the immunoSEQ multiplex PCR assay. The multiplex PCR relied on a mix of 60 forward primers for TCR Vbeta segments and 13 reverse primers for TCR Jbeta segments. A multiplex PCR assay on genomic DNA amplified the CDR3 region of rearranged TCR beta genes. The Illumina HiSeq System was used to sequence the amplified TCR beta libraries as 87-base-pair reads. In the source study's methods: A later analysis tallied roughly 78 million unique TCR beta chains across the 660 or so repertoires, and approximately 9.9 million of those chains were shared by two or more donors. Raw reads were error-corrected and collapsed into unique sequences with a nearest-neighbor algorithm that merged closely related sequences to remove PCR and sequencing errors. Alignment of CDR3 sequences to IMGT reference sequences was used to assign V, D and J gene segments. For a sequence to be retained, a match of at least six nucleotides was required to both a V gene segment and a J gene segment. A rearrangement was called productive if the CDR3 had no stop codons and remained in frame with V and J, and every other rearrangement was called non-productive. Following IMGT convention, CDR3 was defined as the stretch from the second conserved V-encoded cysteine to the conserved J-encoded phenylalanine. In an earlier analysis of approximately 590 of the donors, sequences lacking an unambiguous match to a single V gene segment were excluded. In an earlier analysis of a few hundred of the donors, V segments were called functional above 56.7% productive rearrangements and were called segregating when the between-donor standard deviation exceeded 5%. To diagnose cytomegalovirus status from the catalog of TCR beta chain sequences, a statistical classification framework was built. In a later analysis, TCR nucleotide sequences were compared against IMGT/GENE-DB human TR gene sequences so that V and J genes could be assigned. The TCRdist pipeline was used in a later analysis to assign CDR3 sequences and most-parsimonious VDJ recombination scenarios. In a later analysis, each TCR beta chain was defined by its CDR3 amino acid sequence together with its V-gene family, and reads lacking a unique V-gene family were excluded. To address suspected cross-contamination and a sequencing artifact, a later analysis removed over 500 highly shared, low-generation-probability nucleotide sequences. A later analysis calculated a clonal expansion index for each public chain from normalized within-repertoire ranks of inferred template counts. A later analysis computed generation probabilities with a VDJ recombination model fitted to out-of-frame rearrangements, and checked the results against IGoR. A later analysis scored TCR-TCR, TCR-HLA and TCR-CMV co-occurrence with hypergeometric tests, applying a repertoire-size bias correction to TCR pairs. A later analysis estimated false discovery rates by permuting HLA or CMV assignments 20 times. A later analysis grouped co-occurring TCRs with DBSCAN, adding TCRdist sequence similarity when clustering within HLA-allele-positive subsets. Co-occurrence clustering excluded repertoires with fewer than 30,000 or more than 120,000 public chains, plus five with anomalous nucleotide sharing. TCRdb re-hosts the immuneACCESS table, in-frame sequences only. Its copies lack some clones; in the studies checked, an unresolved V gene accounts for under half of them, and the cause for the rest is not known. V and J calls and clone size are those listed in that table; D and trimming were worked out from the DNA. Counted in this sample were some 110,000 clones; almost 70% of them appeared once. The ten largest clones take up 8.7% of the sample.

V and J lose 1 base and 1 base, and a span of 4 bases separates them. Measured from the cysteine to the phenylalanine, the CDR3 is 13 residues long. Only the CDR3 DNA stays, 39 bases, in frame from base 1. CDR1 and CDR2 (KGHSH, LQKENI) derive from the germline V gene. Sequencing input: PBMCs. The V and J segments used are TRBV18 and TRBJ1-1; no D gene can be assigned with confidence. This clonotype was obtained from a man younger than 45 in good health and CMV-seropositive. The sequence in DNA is TGTGCCAGCTCACCACAGAGGAACACTGAAGCTTTCTTT. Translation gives CASSPQRNTEAFF.